The present T cell receptor (beta chain) was sequenced within a study of blood T cell repertoires in COVID-19. For the study at large: The samples span acute and convalescent COVID-19 from the United States, Italy and Spain. The analysed material was cDNA or gDNA that came from T cells, B-cell-depleted T cells, or PBMCs.

Study processing details: By means of reference gene primer amplification, nucleated cell counts were estimated. Method: immunoSEQ multiplex PCR; TCRdb's copy keeps in-frame clones and lacks some. The V and J calls and clone size come from that table; D and trimming were worked out from the DNA. The sample lists tens of thousands of clones, roughly 89% occurring once. Material for sequencing was peripheral blood. The clonotype originates from a man in his sixties or seventies with active or convalescent COVID-19.

CDR3 loop: CASSEAGSNSPLHF. Here the CDR3 DNA reads TGTGCCAGCAGTGAAGCAGGGAGTAATTCACCCCTCCACTTT. The chain joins TRBV2 to TRBJ1-6; no firm D call. Trimming cost V 0 bases and J 6 bases, with 6 bases left between them. CDR1 SNHLY and CDR2 FYNNEI come from the germline V gene. The CDR3 consists of 14 residues.